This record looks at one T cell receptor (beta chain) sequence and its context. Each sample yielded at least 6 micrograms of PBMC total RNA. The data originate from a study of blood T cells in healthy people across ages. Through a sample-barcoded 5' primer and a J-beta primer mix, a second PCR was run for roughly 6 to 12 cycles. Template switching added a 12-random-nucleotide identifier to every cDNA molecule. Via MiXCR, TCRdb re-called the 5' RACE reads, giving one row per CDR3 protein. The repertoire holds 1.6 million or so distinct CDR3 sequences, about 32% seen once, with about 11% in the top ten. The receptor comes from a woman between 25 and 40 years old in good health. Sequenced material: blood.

CDR3 coding DNA: TGCAGTGCATTAGTGCGAACCTCCTACGAGCAGTACTTC. Translated: CSALVRTSYEQYF. The chain has TRBV20-1 and TRBJ2-7; D unresolved. The CDR3 runs to 13 residues. The V end lost 6 bases, the J end lost 0 bases, and 12 bases lay between the germline ends. Germline V gene sequence: CDR1 DFQATT, CDR2 SNEGSKA (reference sequence).